This T cell receptor beta chain was obtained from a study of patients and donors after allogeneic stem cell transplantation. This clonotype was detected a few times. A single record per CDR3 protein comes from TCRdb applying MiXCR to the RT-PCR reads. The sample includes hundreds of thousands of distinct CDR3 sequences, approximately 16% seen only once; the top ten take 7% to 7.5%. Sequenced input: blood, either unsorted or a sorted T cell fraction (not recorded which). The clonotype was recovered from a human donor who was either an allogeneic HSCT recipient or a stem cell or donor lymphocyte infusion donor (not recorded which). It is not recorded whose cells these are; they may come from a transplant donor.

CDR3 protein: CASSLGLAGSQETQYF. CDR3 nucleotides: TGTGCCAGCAGCTTGGGACTAGCGGGGAGTCAAGAGACCCAGTACTTC. The chain is built from TRBV5-4 and TRBJ2-5, with 11 positions matching TRBD2. The CDR3 is 16 residues long. The V gene's germline CDR1 is SGHNT and CDR2 YYREEE (reference sequence). Losses at the gene ends were 0 bases for V and 2 bases for J; bases not matched to a gene: 3.